This note documents a single T cell receptor beta chain sequence. These data come from a study of blood T cells in healthy people across ages. Sample donors were healthy Caucasian individuals that came from Russia, aged 6 to 90. Extractions gave at least 5.5 micrograms of total RNA per sample. The authors ran a second PCR of about 6 to 11 cycles using a sample-barcoded 5' primer and a J-beta primer mix. The template-switch adaptor, which had 12 random nucleotides, put a tag on each cDNA molecule. TCRdb reanalysed the 5' RACE reads using MiXCR and keeps one entry per CDR3 protein. The sample lists about 1.8 million distinct CDR3 sequences; roughly 50% were seen once. This CDR3 region has 13 residues. Trimming left V 7 bases short and J 0 bases short, with 10 bases between. In germline, CDR1 is DFQATT, CDR2 SNEGSKA (reference sequence).

The sample consisted of blood. This chain joins TRBV20-1 and TRBJ2-1; D gene uncertain. This clonotype was obtained from a woman in her forties in good health. CDR3: CSVRRDSYNEQFF. The CDR3 DNA sequence: TGCAGTGTTCGAAGGGACTCCTACAATGAGCAGTTCTTC.